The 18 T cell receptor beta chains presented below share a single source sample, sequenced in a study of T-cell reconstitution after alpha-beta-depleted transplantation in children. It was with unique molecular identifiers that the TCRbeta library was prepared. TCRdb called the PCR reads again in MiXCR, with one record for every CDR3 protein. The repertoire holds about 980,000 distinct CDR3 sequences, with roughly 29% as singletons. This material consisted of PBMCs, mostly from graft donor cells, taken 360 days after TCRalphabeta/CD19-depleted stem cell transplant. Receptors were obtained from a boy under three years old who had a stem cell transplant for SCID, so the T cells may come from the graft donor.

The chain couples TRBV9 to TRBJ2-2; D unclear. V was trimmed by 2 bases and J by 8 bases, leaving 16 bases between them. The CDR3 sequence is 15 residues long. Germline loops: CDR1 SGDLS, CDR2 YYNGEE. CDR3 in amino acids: CASSVFPWQPGELFF. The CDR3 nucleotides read TGTGCCAGCAGCGTGTTTCCGTGGCAGCCGGGGGAGCTGTTTTTT.

The CDR3 coding sequence is TGCGCCAGCAGCAGGGGAGGGCGGGAGAACACCGGGGAGCTGTTTTTT. This sequence encodes CASSRGGRENTGELFF. The chain is built from TRBV5-1 and TRBJ2-2; 7 bases match TRBD2. Germline lookup yields CDR1 SGHRS and CDR2 YFSETQ. The CDR3 runs to 16 residues. The J segment lost 1 base and the V segment lost 4 bases, leaving 7 bases of the junction unmatched.

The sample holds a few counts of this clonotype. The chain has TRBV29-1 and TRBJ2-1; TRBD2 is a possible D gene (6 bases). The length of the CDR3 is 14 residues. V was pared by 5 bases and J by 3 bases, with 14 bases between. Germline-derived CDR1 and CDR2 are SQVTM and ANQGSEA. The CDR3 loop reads CSVSRDFGYNEQFF. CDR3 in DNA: TGCAGCGTTAGCAGGGACTTTGGCTACAATGAGCAGTTCTTC.

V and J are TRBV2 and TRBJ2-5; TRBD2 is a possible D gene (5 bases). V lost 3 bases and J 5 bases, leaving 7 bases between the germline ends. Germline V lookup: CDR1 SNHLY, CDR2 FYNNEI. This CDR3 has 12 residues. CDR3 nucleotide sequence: TGTGCCAGCAGTGACAGGAGGGAGACCCAGTACTTC. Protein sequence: CASSDRRETQYF.

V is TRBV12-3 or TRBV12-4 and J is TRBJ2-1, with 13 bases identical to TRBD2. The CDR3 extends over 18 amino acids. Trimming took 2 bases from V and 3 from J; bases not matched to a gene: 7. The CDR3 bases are TGTGCCAGCAGTTTATCAAGACTAGCGGGGGGTGACTACAATGAGCAGTTCTTC. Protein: CASSLSRLAGGDYNEQFF.

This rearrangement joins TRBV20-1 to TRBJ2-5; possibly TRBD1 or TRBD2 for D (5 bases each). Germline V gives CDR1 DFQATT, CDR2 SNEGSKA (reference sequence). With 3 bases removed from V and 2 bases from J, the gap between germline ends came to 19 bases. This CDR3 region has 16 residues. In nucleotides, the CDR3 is TGCAGTGCTAGTCTAAGTGGTTGGGGGTGGCAAGAGACCCAGTACTTC. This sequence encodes CSASLSGWGWQETQYF.

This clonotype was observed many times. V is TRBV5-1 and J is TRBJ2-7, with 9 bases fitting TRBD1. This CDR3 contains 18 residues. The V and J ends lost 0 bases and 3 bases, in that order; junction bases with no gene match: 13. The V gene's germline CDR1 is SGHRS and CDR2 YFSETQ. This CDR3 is CASSLDVFSGQGLYEQYF. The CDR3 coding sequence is TGCGCCAGCAGCTTGGACGTTTTTTCGGGACAGGGCCTCTACGAGCAGTACTTC.

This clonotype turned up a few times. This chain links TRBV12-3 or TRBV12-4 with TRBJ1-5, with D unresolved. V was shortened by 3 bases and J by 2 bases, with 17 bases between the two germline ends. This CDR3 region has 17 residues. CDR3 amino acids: CASSFSFGQRGNQPQHF. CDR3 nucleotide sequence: TGTGCCAGCAGTTTCTCCTTCGGTCAAAGGGGCAATCAGCCCCAGCATTTT.

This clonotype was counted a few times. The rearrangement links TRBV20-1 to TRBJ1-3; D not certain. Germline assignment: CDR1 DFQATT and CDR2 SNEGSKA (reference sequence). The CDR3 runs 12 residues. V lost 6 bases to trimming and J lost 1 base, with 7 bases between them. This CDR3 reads CSARQSGNTIYF. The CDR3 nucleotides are TGCAGTGCCCGGCAGTCTGGAAACACCATATATTTT.

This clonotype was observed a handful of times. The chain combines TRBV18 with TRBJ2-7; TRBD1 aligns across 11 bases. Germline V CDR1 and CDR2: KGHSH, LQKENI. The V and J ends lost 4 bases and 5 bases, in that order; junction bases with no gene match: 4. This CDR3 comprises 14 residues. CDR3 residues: CASSRWDRGNEQYF. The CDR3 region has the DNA TGTGCCAGCTCACGTTGGGACAGGGGGAACGAGCAGTACTTC.

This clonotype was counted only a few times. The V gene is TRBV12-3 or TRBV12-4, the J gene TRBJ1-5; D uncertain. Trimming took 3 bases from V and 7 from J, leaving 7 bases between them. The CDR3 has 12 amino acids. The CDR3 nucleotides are TGTGCCAGCAGTTTTACCGACCAGCCCCAGCATTTT. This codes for CASSFTDQPQHF.

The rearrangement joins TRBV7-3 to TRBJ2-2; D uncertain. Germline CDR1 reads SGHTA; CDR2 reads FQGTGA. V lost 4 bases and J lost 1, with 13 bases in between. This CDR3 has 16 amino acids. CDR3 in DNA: TGTGCCAGCAGCTACAGTGGGCGCCGGAACACCGGGGAGCTGTTTTTT. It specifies CASSYSGRRNTGELFF. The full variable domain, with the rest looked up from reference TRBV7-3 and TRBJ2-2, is GAGVSQTPSNKVTEKGKYVELRCDPISGHTALYWYRQSLGQGPEFLIYFQGTGAADDSGLPNDRFFAVRPEGSVSTLKIQRTERGDSAVYLCASSYSGRRNTGELFFGEGSRLTVL.

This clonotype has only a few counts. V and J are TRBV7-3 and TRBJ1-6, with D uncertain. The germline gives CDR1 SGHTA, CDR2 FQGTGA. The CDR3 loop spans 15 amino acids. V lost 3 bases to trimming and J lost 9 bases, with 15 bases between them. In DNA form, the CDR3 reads TGTGCCAGCAGCTTGGGTCCCCATGGAGTTTCACCCCTCCACTTT. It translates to CASSLGPHGVSPLHF.

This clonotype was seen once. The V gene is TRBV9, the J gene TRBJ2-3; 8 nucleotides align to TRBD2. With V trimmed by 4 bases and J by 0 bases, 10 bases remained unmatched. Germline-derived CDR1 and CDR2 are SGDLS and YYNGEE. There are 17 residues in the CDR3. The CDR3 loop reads CASSSNKRGTSTDTQYF. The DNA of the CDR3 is TGTGCCAGCAGCTCGAATAAGCGGGGGACTAGCACAGATACGCAGTATTTT.

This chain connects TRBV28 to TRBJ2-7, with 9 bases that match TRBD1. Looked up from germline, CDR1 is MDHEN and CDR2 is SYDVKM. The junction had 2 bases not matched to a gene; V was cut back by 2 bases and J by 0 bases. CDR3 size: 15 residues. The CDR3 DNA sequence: TGTGCCAGCAGTTTAGGGACAGGGCGCTCCTACGAGCAGTACTTC. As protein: CASSLGTGRSYEQYF.

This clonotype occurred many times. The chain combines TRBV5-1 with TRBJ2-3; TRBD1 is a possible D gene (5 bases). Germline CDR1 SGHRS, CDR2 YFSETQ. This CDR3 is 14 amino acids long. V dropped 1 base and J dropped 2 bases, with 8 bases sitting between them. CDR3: CASSLQDNTDTQYF. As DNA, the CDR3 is TGCGCCAGCAGCTTGCAGGACAACACAGATACGCAGTATTTT.

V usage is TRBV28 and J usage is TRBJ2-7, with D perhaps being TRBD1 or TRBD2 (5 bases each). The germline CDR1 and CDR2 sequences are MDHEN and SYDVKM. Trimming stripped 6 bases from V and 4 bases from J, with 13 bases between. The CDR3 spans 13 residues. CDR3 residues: CASSFEWGYEQYF. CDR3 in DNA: TGTGCCAGCAGCTTCGAGTGGGGGTACGAGCAGTACTTC. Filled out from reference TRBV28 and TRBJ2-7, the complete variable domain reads DVKVTQSSRYLVKRTGEKVFLECVQDMDHENMFWYRQDPGLGLRLIYFSYDVKMKEKGDIPEGYSVSREKKERFSLILESASTNQTSMYLCASSFEWGYEQYFGPGTRLTVT.

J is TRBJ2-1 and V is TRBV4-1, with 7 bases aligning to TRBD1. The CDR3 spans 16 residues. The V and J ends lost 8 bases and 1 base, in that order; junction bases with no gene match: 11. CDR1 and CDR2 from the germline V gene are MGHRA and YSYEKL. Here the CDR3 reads CASSSKDRSSYNEQFF. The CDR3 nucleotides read TGCGCCAGCTCCTCGAAGGACAGGAGTTCCTACAATGAGCAGTTCTTC.